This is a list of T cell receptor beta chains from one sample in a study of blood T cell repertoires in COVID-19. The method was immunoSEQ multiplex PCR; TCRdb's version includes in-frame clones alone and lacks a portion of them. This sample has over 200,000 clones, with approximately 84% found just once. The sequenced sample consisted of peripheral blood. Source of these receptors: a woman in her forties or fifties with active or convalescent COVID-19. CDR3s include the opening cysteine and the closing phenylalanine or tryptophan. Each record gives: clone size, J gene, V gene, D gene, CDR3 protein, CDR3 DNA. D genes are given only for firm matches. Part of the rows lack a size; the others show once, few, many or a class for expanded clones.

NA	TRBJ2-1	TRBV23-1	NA	CASKSGHEQFF	TGCGCCAGCAAGAGCGGGCATGAGCAGTTCTTC
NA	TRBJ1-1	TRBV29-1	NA	CSAEDPPQQNTEAFF	TGCAGCGCTGAAGATCCCCCACAGCAGAACACTGAAGCTTTCTTT
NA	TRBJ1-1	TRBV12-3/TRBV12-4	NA	CASSLTGNTEAFF	TGTGCCAGCAGTTTGACGGGGAACACTGAAGCTTTCTTT
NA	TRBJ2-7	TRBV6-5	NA	CASSTPGGWEQYF	TGTGCCAGCAGTACCCCCGGAGGGTGGGAGCAGTACTTC
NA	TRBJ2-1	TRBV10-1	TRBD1	CASSPGQGAENEQFF	TGCGCCAGCAGCCCTGGACAGGGGGCCGAGAATGAGCAGTTCTTC
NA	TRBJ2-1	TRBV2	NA	CAIRPPETSNEQFF	TGTGCCATCAGACCTCCCGAGACTAGCAATGAGCAGTTCTTC
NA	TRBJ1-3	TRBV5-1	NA	CASSFNSGNTIYF	TGCGCCAGCAGCTTTAACTCTGGAAACACCATATATTTT
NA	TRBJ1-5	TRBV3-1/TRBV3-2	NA	CASSQDGAVGPQHF	TGTGCCAGCAGCCAAGATGGAGCGGTTGGGCCCCAGCATTTT
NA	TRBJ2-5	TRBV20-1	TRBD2	CSASSGMGETQYF	TGCAGTGCTAGTAGCGGGATGGGAGAGACCCAGTACTTC
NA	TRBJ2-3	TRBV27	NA	CASRPDTMNTDTQYF	TGTGCCAGCAGGCCGGACACGATGAACACAGATACGCAGTATTTT
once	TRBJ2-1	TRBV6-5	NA	CASSPRSSYNEQFF	TGTGCCAGCAGTCCCCGGAGCTCCTACAATGAGCAGTTCTTC
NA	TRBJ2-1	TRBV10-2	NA	CASSGLVEHISYNEQFF	TGCGCCAGCAGTGGCCTCGTGGAGCATATCTCCTACAATGAGCAGTTCTTC
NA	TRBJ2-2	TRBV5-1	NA	CASSLENLNTGELFF	TGCGCCAGCAGCTTGGAAAATCTGAACACCGGGGAGCTGTTTTTT
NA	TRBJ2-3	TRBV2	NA	CASSESGRSTDTQYF	TGTGCCAGCAGTGAGTCGGGGAGGAGCACAGATACGCAGTATTTT
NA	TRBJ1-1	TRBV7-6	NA	CASSLVIGAGAEAFF	TGTGCCAGCAGCTTAGTTATAGGGGCGGGAGCTGAAGCTTTCTTT
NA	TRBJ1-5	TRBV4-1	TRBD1	CASSQETGDFVNQPQHF	TGCGCCAGCAGCCAAGAGACAGGGGATTTTGTCAATCAGCCCCAGCATTTT
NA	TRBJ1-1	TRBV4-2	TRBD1	CASKGQANTEAFF	TGTGCCAGCAAGGGACAGGCGAACACTGAAGCTTTCTTT
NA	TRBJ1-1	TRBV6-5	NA	CASSYSGGLNTEAFF	TGTGCCAGCAGTTACTCGGGGGGGCTGAACACTGAAGCTTTCTTT
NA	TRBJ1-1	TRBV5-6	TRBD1	CASSFSGTGGAFF	TGTGCCAGCAGCTTTTCCGGGACAGGGGGAGCTTTCTTT
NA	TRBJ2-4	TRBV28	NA	CASSSRGKVAKNIQYF	TGTGCCAGCAGTTCGAGGGGGAAAGTAGCCAAAAACATTCAGTACTTC
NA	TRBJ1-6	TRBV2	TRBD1	CASSETGINSPLHF	TGTGCCAGCAGTGAGACAGGGATTAATTCACCCCTCCACTTT
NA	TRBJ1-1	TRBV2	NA	CASSRTDTEAFF	TGTGCCAGCAGCCGGACAGACACTGAAGCTTTCTTT
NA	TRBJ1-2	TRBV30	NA	CAWSKGLYGYTF	TGTGCCTGGAGTAAGGGGCTCTATGGCTACACCTTC
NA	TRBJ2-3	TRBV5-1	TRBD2	CASSLGTSGVTDTQYF	TGCGCCAGCAGCTTGGGGACTAGCGGGGTCACAGATACGCAGTATTTT
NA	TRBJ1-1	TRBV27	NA	CATPVEAFF	TGTGCCACCCCGGTTGAAGCTTTCTTT
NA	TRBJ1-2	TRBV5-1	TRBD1	CASSRDRAGGYTF	TGCGCCAGCAGCAGAGACAGGGCTGGTGGCTACACCTTC
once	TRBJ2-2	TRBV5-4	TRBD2	CASSLASGRSTGELFF	TGTGCCAGCAGCTTGGCTAGCGGGAGGTCCACCGGGGAGCTGTTTTTT
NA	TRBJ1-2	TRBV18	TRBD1	CASSPLRDRALYGYTF	TGTGCCAGCTCACCCCTCCGGGACAGGGCCCTCTATGGCTACACCTTC
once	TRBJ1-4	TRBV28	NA	CASSLGGFGANEKLFF	TGTGCCAGCAGTTTAGGGGGCTTCGGGGCTAATGAAAAACTGTTTTTT
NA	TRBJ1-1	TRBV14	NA	CASSFGGSGPEAFF	TGTGCCAGCAGCTTCGGGGGGTCCGGACCTGAAGCTTTCTTT
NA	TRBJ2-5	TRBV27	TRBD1	CASSSRTGAETQYF	TGTGCCAGCAGTTCACGGACAGGGGCAGAGACCCAGTACTTC
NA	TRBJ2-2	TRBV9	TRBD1	CASSPWTGSNTGELFF	TGTGCCAGCAGCCCCTGGACAGGCTCGAACACCGGGGAGCTGTTTTTT
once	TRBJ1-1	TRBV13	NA	CASSQAEGIYTEAFF	TGTGCCAGCAGCCAGGCGGAGGGTATCTACACTGAAGCTTTCTTT
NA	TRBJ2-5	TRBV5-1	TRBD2	CASSLRTSGRVETQYF	TGCGCCAGCAGCTTGCGGACTAGCGGGAGGGTAGAGACCCAGTACTTC
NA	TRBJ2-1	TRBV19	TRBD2	CASSTSGRGSYNEQFF	TGTGCCAGTAGTACTAGCGGGAGGGGGTCCTACAATGAGCAGTTCTTC
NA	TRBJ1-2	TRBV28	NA	CASSFDSFYGYTF	TGTGCCAGCAGTTTCGACAGCTTCTATGGCTACACCTTC
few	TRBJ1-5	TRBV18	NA	CASSPPWGGPNQPQHF	TGTGCCAGCTCACCTCCTTGGGGGGGGCCCAATCAGCCCCAGCATTTT
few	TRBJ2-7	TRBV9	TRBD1	CASSQGGETGGDEQYF	TGTGCCAGCAGTCAAGGAGGGGAGACAGGGGGCGACGAGCAGTACTTC
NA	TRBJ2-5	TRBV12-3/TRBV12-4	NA	CASSPQETQYF	TGTGCCAGCAGTCCACAAGAGACCCAGTACTTC
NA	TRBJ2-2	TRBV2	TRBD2	CASRGSGRDTGELFF	TGTGCCAGCAGGGGTAGCGGGAGGGACACCGGGGAGCTGTTTTTT
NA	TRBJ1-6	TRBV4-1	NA	CASSQEGRTGLHF	TGCGCCAGCAGCCAAGAGGGCCGGACGGGACTCCACTTT
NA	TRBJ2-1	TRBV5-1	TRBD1	CASSLTGLEQFF	TGCGCCAGCAGCCTGACAGGGTTGGAGCAGTTCTTC
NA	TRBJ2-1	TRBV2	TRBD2	CASSSGRGDNEQFF	TGTGCCAGCAGTAGCGGGAGAGGGGACAATGAGCAGTTCTTC